This paragraph reports one T cell receptor beta chain. The cohort comprised adults aged about 18 to 90 years residing in around 25 US areas. Recovered status applied to Cohort 3 donors who had two consecutive negative PCRs. It also applied to those with clearance or with symptom resolution. Original handling: Estimated nucleated cell counts came from reference gene primer amplification. Data came from immunoSEQ multiplex PCR; TCRdb stores just in-frame clones and leaves some out. V and J calls and clone size come straight from that table; D and trimming were deduced from the DNA. The repertoire consists of a few hundred thousand clones, with about four fifths occurring once and the leading ten covering approximately 6.2%. This record belongs to a study of blood T cell repertoires in COVID-19. Study in general: Some COVID-19 samples were acute and others convalescent; all came from the United States, Italy and Spain.

V dropped 4 bases and J dropped 0 bases, with 7 bases sitting between them. Per the germline V gene, CDR1 is KGHSH and CDR2 is LQKENI. The CDR3 sequence is 14 residues long. This receptor was taken from a woman in her thirties or forties who had recovered from COVID-19. The chain links TRBV18 to TRBJ2-1, with unresolved D. Input material: PBMCs or T cells enriched from blood (not recorded which). The CDR3 DNA reads TGTGCCAGCTCACTTAGCAGCTCCTACAATGAGCAGTTCTTC. It specifies CASSLSSSYNEQFF.